The 28 T cell receptor beta chains listed next were all sequenced from one sample in a study of OX40 agonist ivuxolimab in advanced cancers. Using immunoSEQ multiplex PCR, the repertoire was profiled, and TCRdb retains in-frame clones only, with some absent. Here the sample spans 50,000 to 80,000 clones, about 86% being singletons. Material: CD4+ or CD8+ T cells sorted from blood, obtained in a trial of the OX40 agonist ivuxolimab. The receptors originated from an adult with an advanced solid tumor such as melanoma, head and neck, liver or kidney cancer.

The chain has TRBV18 and TRBJ2-7; a weak D match, TRBD1 (5 bases). CDR1 KGHSH and CDR2 LQKENI come from the germline V gene. The CDR3 extends over 14 amino acids. V was cut by 6 bases and J by 0 bases, with 12 bases left in between. CDR3 DNA sequence: TGTGCCAGCTCGCCTCGGACACGCTCCTACGAGCAGTACTTC. Encoded protein: CASSPRTRSYEQYF.

The chain has TRBV4-1 and TRBJ2-3, with TRBD2 as a possible D gene (6 bases). The CDR3 runs 15 residues. V was clipped by 4 bases and J by 4 bases, with 15 bases between them. Per the germline V gene, CDR1 is MGHRA and CDR2 is YSYEKL. CDR3 bases: TGCGCCAGCAGCCTATCACCGGGAGCACCAGATACGCAGTATTTT. It translates to CASSLSPGAPDTQYF.

The chain combines TRBV28 with TRBJ2-5; 7 bases fit TRBD2. The trim removed 7 bases at V and 2 bases at J, leaving 4 bases unmatched. CDR3 size: 13 residues. The germline V gene has CDR1 MDHEN and CDR2 SYDVKM. The CDR3 here is CASNLGGQETQYF. CDR3 in DNA: TGTGCCAGCAACCTCGGGGGGCAAGAGACCCAGTACTTC.

V gene TRBV6-1 combines with J gene TRBJ1-4; D is undetermined. Germline CDR1 reads MNHNS; CDR2 reads SASEGT. The CDR3 covers 12 residues. Trimming removed 5 bases at V and 3 bases at J, with 4 bases between. CDR3 loop: CASSSANEKLFF. Here the CDR3 DNA reads TGTGCCAGCAGTAGCGCTAATGAAAAACTGTTTTTT.

The table lists this clone with a count of one. V is TRBV6-6 and J is TRBJ1-3; 10 nucleotides align to TRBD1. V lost 6 bases, J lost 3 bases, and 8 bases stayed unmatched. This CDR3 region has 16 residues. Germline V gene data show CDR1 as MNHNY and CDR2 as SVGAGI (reference sequence). The CDR3 coding sequence is TGTGCCAGCAGCCCCGACAGGGGGCCGCATGGAAACACCATATATTTT. It yields the protein CASSPDRGPHGNTIYF.

Points on this clone: This same CDR3 is encoded by further DNA sequences in the sample. J is TRBJ2-5 and V is TRBV15; D ambiguous. This CDR3 is 13 amino acids long. Germline-derived CDR1 and CDR2 are LNHNV and YYDKDF (reference sequence). The germline V and J ends were trimmed by 1 base and 2 bases, with 5 bases remaining between them. CDR3 residues: CATSRVFQETQYF. Here the CDR3 DNA reads TGTGCCACCAGCAGAGTATTTCAAGAGACCCAGTACTTC.

The rearrangement uses TRBV5-6 and TRBJ1-2; no definite D call. Germline loops: CDR1 SGHDT, CDR2 YYEEEE. The CDR3 runs 11 residues. The V end was cut by 4 bases, the J end by 8 bases, with 9 bases between. The CDR3 DNA sequence: TGTGCCAGCAGCGCTAGGTGGGGCTACACCTTC. Translation: CASSARWGYTF.

The chain combines TRBV18 with TRBJ2-4, with 7 bases fitting TRBD1. The CDR3 runs to 16 residues. The ends lost 3 bases at V and 7 bases at J; junction bases unmatched: 12. Germline V gene sequence: CDR1 KGHSH, CDR2 LQKENI. DNA for the CDR3: TGTGCCAGCTCACCCGAAGGAGAGGGGGCATTGAACATTCAGTACTTC. This gives the protein CASSPEGEGALNIQYF. Variable domain in full (rest from reference TRBV18 and TRBJ2-4): NAGVMQNPRHLVRRRGQEARLRCSPMKGHSHVYWYRQLPEEGLKFMVYLQKENIIDESGMPKERFSAEFPKEGPSILRIQQVVRGDSAAYFCASSPEGEGALNIQYFGAGTRLSVL.

This clone was counted a single time. A junction boundary mismatches the germline segment, possibly from a read error. The V gene is TRBV2, the J gene TRBJ1-2; D is unresolved. The CDR3 consists of 11 residues. Per germline, CDR1 SNHLY and CDR2 FYNNEI. The CDR3 here is CASSAGLSSAF. In DNA, the CDR3 is TGTGCCAGCAGTGCCGGCCTCTCCTCCGCCTTC. Based on the CDR3 plus reference TRBV2 and TRBJ1-2, the full variable domain is EPEVTQTPSHQVTQMGQEVILRCVPISNHLYFYWYRQILGQKVEFLVSFYNNEISEKSEIFDDQFSVERPDGSNFTLKIRSTKLEDSAMYFCASSAGLSSAFGSGTRLTVV.

The chain carries TRBV5-1 and TRBJ1-6; D is uncertain. Trimming removed 1 base at V and 5 bases at J, with 7 bases between. Germline values: CDR1 SGHRS, CDR2 YFSETQ. The CDR3 runs 14 residues. As DNA, the CDR3 is TGCGCCAGCAGCTTGTCTCGTCATAATTCACCCCTCCACTTT. The encoded protein is CASSLSRHNSPLHF.

The rearrangement links TRBV9 to TRBJ2-5; D possibly corresponds to TRBD1 (5 bases). V was trimmed by 0 bases and J by 1 base, leaving 7 bases between them. The CDR3 runs to 14 residues. Germline CDR1 is SGDLS and CDR2 is YYNGEE. The chain's CDR3 is CASSVATGQETQYF. The CDR3 DNA is TGTGCCAGCAGCGTAGCTACAGGCCAAGAGACCCAGTACTTC.

The chain has TRBV5-6 and TRBJ2-1; 7 positions match TRBD1. With 2 bases clipped from V and 2 bases from J, the junction kept 4 bases outside the gene matches. This CDR3 contains 15 residues. Germline V gene sequence: CDR1 SGHDT, CDR2 YYEEEE. CDR3 coding DNA: TGTGCCAGCAGCTTCCAGGGGGACCCCTACAATGAGCAGTTCTTC. Encoded protein: CASSFQGDPYNEQFF.

The V and J genes are TRBV25-1 and TRBJ2-7; no firm D call. This CDR3 contains 13 residues. Germline V lookup: CDR1 MGHDK, CDR2 SYGVNS. Trimming left V 4 bases short and J 3 bases short, with 10 bases between. The chain's CDR3 is CASSVYGNYEQYF. The CDR3 DNA is TGTGCCAGCAGTGTCTACGGCAACTACGAGCAGTACTTC.

The CDR3 here is CASSSPGQGEKLFF. The CDR3 DNA is TGTGCCAGCAGTTCTCCGGGACAGGGCGAAAAACTGTTTTTT. The rearrangement joins TRBV28 to TRBJ1-4, with 9 bases matching TRBD1. The junction had 5 bases not matched to a gene; V was cut back by 4 bases and J by 8 bases. CDR1 and CDR2 from the germline V gene are MDHEN and SYDVKM. The CDR3 is 14 residues long.

V gene TRBV9 combines with J gene TRBJ2-6; D call uncertain. From germline, CDR1 is SGDLS and CDR2 YYNGEE. V shed 4 bases and J shed 3 bases, with 11 bases lying between them. The CDR3 is 15 residues long. The CDR3 DNA reads as TGTGCCAGCAGCCCCCCCCACGGTGGGGCCAACGTCCTGACTTTC. Its protein is CASSPPHGGANVLTF.

V gene TRBV27 combines with J gene TRBJ1-2, with 7 bases lining up with TRBD1. Germline V CDR1 and CDR2: MNHEY, SMNVEV (reference sequence). Trimming cost V 2 bases and J 5 bases; bases outside gene matches: 2. This CDR3 is 13 amino acids long. The CDR3 bases are TGTGCCAGCAGTTTAAGACAGGGTTATGGCTACACCTTC. It encodes CASSLRQGYGYTF.

The chain is built from TRBV28 and TRBJ2-1, with TRBD2 identical over 13 bases. This CDR3 comprises 17 residues. Germline loops: CDR1 MDHEN, CDR2 SYDVKM. The trim removed 5 bases at V and 5 bases at J, leaving 9 bases unmatched. CDR3 protein: CASSPDSGTSGDNEQFF. CDR3 DNA sequence: TGTGCCAGCAGTCCCGATTCCGGGACTAGCGGGGACAATGAGCAGTTCTTC.

The J gene is TRBJ2-1, the V gene TRBV6-5; 10 positions match TRBD2. The germline V gene encodes CDR1 MNHEY and CDR2 SVGAGI. The V gene end was trimmed by 6 bases and the J gene end by 8 bases; junction bases not matched to a gene: 10. This CDR3 region has 15 residues. The CDR3 DNA sequence: TGTGCCAGCAGGTACACCGGGACTAGCGCGGATGAGCAGTTCTTC. As protein: CASRYTGTSADEQFF.

V and J are TRBV5-6 and TRBJ2-1, with 7 bases lining up with TRBD1. This CDR3 has 15 residues. Germline-derived CDR1 and CDR2 are SGHDT and YYEEEE. V shed 1 base, J shed 0 bases, and the junction held 1 base outside the gene matches. The CDR3: CASSLWDSSYNEQFF. CDR3 in DNA: TGTGCCAGCAGCTTGTGGGACAGCTCCTACAATGAGCAGTTCTTC.

This clone was counted a single time. This chain links TRBV20-1 with TRBJ2-3; possibly TRBD2 for D (5 bases). V was clipped by 4 bases and J by 6 bases, with 8 bases between them. This CDR3 has 11 amino acids. The germline CDR1 and CDR2 sequences are DFQATT and SNEGSKA (reference sequence). The CDR3 protein is CSATVADTQYF. The DNA of the CDR3 is TGCAGTGCTACGGTAGCGGATACGCAGTATTTT.

The V and J genes are TRBV28 and TRBJ1-3, with a weak D call TRBD1 (5 bases). Germline assignment: CDR1 MDHEN and CDR2 SYDVKM. The V end lost 1 base, the J end lost 4 bases, and 14 bases lay between the germline ends. The CDR3 runs to 16 residues. This chain's CDR3 is CASSLSGRGLGNTIYF. In nucleotides, the CDR3 is TGTGCCAGCAGTTTATCGGGGAGGGGCTTGGGAAACACCATATATTTT.

The chain couples TRBV7-3 to TRBJ2-2; D is unclear. Trimming removed 5 bases from V and 0 bases from J, with 7 bases in between. Germline CDR1 SGHTA, CDR2 FQGTGA. The CDR3 runs to 14 residues. CDR3 nucleotides: TGTGCCAGCAGCGGGTCCCCGAACACCGGGGAGCTGTTTTTT. Amino acids: CASSGSPNTGELFF.

The V gene is TRBV5-4, the J gene TRBJ1-1; 10 bases are a match to TRBD1. The CDR3 sequence is 16 residues long. The germline gives CDR1 SGHNT, CDR2 YYREEE (reference sequence). V was clipped by 4 bases and J by 3 bases; unmatched bases: 9. The CDR3 nucleotides are TGTGCCAGCAGCCAAGATTTTGGACAGGGGGACACTGAAGCTTTCTTT. Protein: CASSQDFGQGDTEAFF. Drawing the rest from reference TRBV5-4 and TRBJ1-1, the complete variable domain is ETGVTQSPTHLIKTRGQQVTLRCSSQSGHNTVSWYQQALGQGPQFIFQYYREEENGRGNFPPRFSGLQFPNYSSELNVNALELDDSALYLCASSQDFGQGDTEAFFGQGTRLTVV.

J is TRBJ1-5 and V is TRBV2; D may be TRBD1 (6 bases). Trimming removed 6 bases at V and 6 bases at J, with 18 bases between. Germline CDR1 and CDR2: SNHLY and FYNNEI. The CDR3 sequence is 15 residues long. The CDR3 sequence is CASRDDIGGGQPQHF. The CDR3, as DNA: TGTGCCAGCAGAGACGACATAGGAGGGGGTCAGCCCCAGCATTTT.

Only a few counts were recorded for this clone. This chain connects TRBV6-5 to TRBJ1-5; D perhaps matches TRBD1 (5 bases). The germline V and J ends were trimmed by 6 bases and 1 base, with 7 bases remaining between them. This CDR3 has 13 residues. Germline assignment: CDR1 MNHEY and CDR2 SVGAGI. The CDR3, as DNA: TGTGCCAGCAGCCGACAGAGCAATCAGCCCCAGCATTTT. Its protein is CASSRQSNQPQHF.

The gene calls are TRBV9 and TRBJ1-4, with D tentatively TRBD1 (5 bases). With 0 bases removed from V and 5 bases from J, the gap between germline ends came to 8 bases. The CDR3 covers 14 residues. The germline gives CDR1 SGDLS, CDR2 YYNGEE. The DNA for the CDR3 is TGTGCCAGCAGCGTAGGGCCAGGGAATGAAAAACTGTTTTTT. It translates to CASSVGPGNEKLFF.

The chain recombines TRBV28 with TRBJ1-1, with 8 bases lining up with TRBD1. This CDR3 spans 14 amino acids. Germline V gene data show CDR1 as MDHEN and CDR2 as SYDVKM. The V and J ends lost 3 bases and 5 bases, in that order; junction bases with no gene match: 5. The CDR3 protein is CASSFQGAGTEAFF. The CDR3 region has the DNA TGTGCCAGCAGTTTTCAGGGGGCAGGTACTGAAGCTTTCTTT.

V is TRBV18 and J is TRBJ2-7; 10 nucleotides align to TRBD1. The CDR3 spans 14 residues. Per germline, CDR1 KGHSH and CDR2 LQKENI. The trim removed 3 bases at V and 2 bases at J, leaving 1 base unmatched. The CDR3 sequence is CASSPGQGTYEQYF. The CDR3 DNA is TGTGCCAGCTCACCGGGACAGGGGACCTACGAGCAGTACTTC.